Below, one TCR beta chain is given with its context. Its antigen target is currently unknown. The input lacks base qualities; no much larger clone sits a single base away. This entry is derived from a study of OX40 agonist ivuxolimab in advanced cancers. In terms of the full investigation: Ivuxolimab was an agonistic, fully human IgG2 monoclonal antibody directed against OX40 (CD134), a costimulatory receptor. Of the roughly 54 dose-escalation patients, hepatocellular carcinoma was present in around 20, melanoma in approximately 15, renal cell carcinoma in 9 and head and neck cancer in 9. The point of sequencing TCRbeta in the periphery was to test whether ivuxolimab changed TCR sequence diversity and drove clonal T-cell expansion. Patients were allowed to have had prior anti-PD-1, anti-PD-L1 or anti-CTLA-4 therapy, and more than 35% of the dose-escalation patients had been treated with checkpoint inhibitors. Three dose-escalation patients achieved partial responses, one with hepatocellular carcinoma and two with cutaneous melanoma. Intravenous ivuxolimab was administered to patients every 2 weeks at six dose levels: 0.01, 0.1, 0.3, 1.5, 3 and 10 mg/kg. In the dose-escalation cohort, around four fifths of patients were male, and the mean age was around 65 years with a range of roughly 20 to 80. The monotherapy dose-escalation portion (N ≈ 52 patients) of the phase I ivuxolimab trial is reported in the paper.

Patients with a history of autoimmune disease or receiving systemic immunosuppression were excluded from the trial. Peripheral blood for TCR sequencing was drawn from every dose cohort at baseline, at cycle 4 day 1 and at cycle 7 day 1. The samples were drawn from a first-in-human, open-label, multicenter phase I dose-escalation trial of ivuxolimab. The trial enrolled adults with locally advanced or metastatic head and neck squamous cell, hepatocellular, melanoma or renal cell carcinoma. CD4+ and CD8+ T cells were sorted separately from peripheral blood before TCR sequencing. The V end gives up 5 bases and the J end 0 bases, leaving 6 bases in the junction not matched to a gene. Based on the germline V gene (reference sequence), the CDR1 and CDR2 sequences are SGHKS and YYEKEE. The CDR3, cysteine through phenylalanine, is 16 amino acids long. Only CDR3 DNA is held: 48 bases, read in frame from base 1.

For sequencing of the TCRbeta CDR3 region, genomic DNA was extracted from the sorted cells. The immunoSEQ Assay was used to sequence the TCRbeta CDR3 regions. Drawn from immuneACCESS, this table holds only the in-frame rearrangements with V and J called that TCRdb kept. Clones are partly lost; checked studies trace under half to an unresolved V gene and leave the rest unexplained. The sample table contains about 60,000 clones; only one count was recorded for about 91% of them. The ten most abundant clones make up less than 5% of the sample. Study-wide findings and limitations: In the 0.1-3.0 mg/kg groups, partial responders had among the lowest normalized peripheral clonal expansion, particularly in CD8+ T cells. At doses of 0.1 to 3.0 mg/kg, clonal expansion of both CD4+ and CD8+ T cells in blood was seen between baseline and week 6. Low levels of normalized T-cell clonal expansion were also seen in some nonresponding patients. On average, CD8+ T cells showed more expanded clones than CD4+ T cells after ivuxolimab. The antigen specificity of the peripheral T cells that underwent clonal expansion was not determined.

The sequence joins TRBV5-5 to TRBJ1-1, and TRBD1 aligns with 11 junction nucleotides. The sequence came from an adult with an advanced solid tumor such as melanoma, head and neck, liver or kidney cancer. The sequences come from CD4+ or CD8+ T cells sorted from blood, collected in a trial of the OX40 agonist ivuxolimab. The DNA sequence is as follows: TGTGCCAGCAGATATGGGACAGGGGGTATGAACACTGAAGCTTTCTTT. The encoded protein is CASRYGTGGMNTEAFF. Reference TRBV5-5 and TRBJ1-1 proteins supply the regions before and after the CDR3; the full variable domain is: DAGVTQSPTHLIKTRGQQVTLRCSPISGHKSVSWYQQVLGQGPQFIFQYYEKEERGRGNFPDRFSARQFPNYSSELNVNALLLGDSALYLCASRYGTGGMNTEAFFGQGTRLTVV.